This T cell receptor (beta chain) came from a study of blood T cell repertoires in COVID-19. Whole-study context: The United States, Italy and Spain supplied acute and convalescent COVID-19 samples.

Per the original methods: Nucleated cell counts were estimated from reference gene primer amplification. Method: immunoSEQ multiplex PCR; TCRdb's copy keeps in-frame clones and lacks some. The V and J calls and the clone size are those of that table, but D and trimming were determined from the DNA. The table has fewer than 450,000 clones, around 91% seen once. Cohort 3 recovery required two negative PCRs, clearance, or symptom resolution. Sequenced: PBMCs or T cells enriched from blood (not recorded which). This sequence originates from a man aged 18 to 29 who had recovered from COVID-19.

The CDR3 loop reads CASSSGSRRDSGNTIYF. CDR3 DNA sequence: TGTGCCAGCAGCTCCGGCTCCCGACGGGACTCTGGAAACACCATATATTTT. This chain joins TRBV5-4 and TRBJ1-3; D not resolved. V lost 3 bases, J lost 0 bases, and 16 bases lay in between. CDR1 is SGHNT and CDR2 is YYREEE in the germline V gene (reference sequence). The CDR3 has 17 amino acids.